This TCR beta chain was recorded in a study of blood T cell repertoires in COVID-19. Across the whole study: Sites across the United States, Italy and Spain contributed samples from acute and convalescent COVID-19. Sources were T cells, B-cell-depleted T cells, or PBMCs; the material itself was cDNA or gDNA.

Details on this clone: At the DNA level, this CDR3 is encoded by other sequences in the same sample as well.

As originally analysed: Amplification with reference gene primers provided the estimates of nucleated cell counts. Profiled with immunoSEQ multiplex PCR; TCRdb holds only in-frame clones, not every one. From that table come the V and J calls and clone size; the DNA was used to work out D and trimming. The top ten hold around 0.97% of the sample, which has some 230,000 clones, 70% to 90% seen once. The source is a man in his forties with acute or convalescent COVID-19. The source material was peripheral blood.

CDR3 coding DNA: TGTGCCAGCAGCTTAGGACAGAACACTGAAGCTTTCTTT. Its translation: CASSLGQNTEAFF. The rearrangement joins TRBV11-2 to TRBJ1-1; D unresolved. Germline assignment: CDR1 SGHAT and CDR2 FQNNGV. The CDR3 is 13 amino acids. Trimming stripped 1 base from V and 1 base from J, with 4 bases between.